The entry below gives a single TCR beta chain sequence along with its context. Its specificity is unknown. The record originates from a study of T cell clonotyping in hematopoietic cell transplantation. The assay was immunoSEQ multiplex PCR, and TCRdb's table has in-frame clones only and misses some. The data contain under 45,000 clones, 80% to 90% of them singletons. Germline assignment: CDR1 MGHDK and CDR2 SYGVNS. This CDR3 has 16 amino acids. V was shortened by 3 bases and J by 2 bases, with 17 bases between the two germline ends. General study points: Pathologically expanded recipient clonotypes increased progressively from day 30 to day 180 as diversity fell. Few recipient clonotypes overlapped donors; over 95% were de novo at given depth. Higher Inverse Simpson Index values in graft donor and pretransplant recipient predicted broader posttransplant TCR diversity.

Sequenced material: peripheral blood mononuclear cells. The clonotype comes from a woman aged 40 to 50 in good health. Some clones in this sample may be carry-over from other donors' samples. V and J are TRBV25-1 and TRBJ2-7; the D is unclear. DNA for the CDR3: TGTGCCAGCAGTGATTATACGGGCGGTACCGCCTACGAGCAGTACTTC. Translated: CASSDYTGGTAYEQYF.